These 30 T cell receptor beta chains were all obtained from the same sample, sequenced in a study of T cell responses to AZD1222 COVID-19 vaccine. Method: immunoSEQ multiplex PCR; TCRdb's copy keeps in-frame clones and lacks some. The data contain 100,000 to 150,000 clones, around 89% of them singletons. The material sequenced was peripheral blood, taken on day 0 of AZD1222 vaccination. The origin of the receptors is an adult in good health.

The CDR3 sequence is CASSLVISGANVLTF. CDR3 nucleotides: TGTGCCAGCAGCTTAGTGATCTCTGGGGCCAACGTCCTGACTTTC. The J gene is TRBJ2-6, the V gene TRBV13, with D unclear. Trimming took 1 base from V and 0 from J, leaving 4 bases between them. The germline CDR1 and CDR2 sequences are PRHDT and FYEKMQ (reference sequence). The CDR3 spans 15 residues. The full variable domain, rest sourced from reference TRBV13 and TRBJ2-6, is AAGVIQSPRHLIKEKRETATLKCYPIPRHDTVYWYQQGPGQDPQFLISFYEKMQSDKGSIPDRFSAQQFSDYHSELNMSSLELGDSALYFCASSLVISGANVLTFGAGSRLTVL.

The rearrangement uses TRBV6-6 and TRBJ1-6, with 7 nucleotides matching TRBD1. Germline trimming cut 9 bases from V and 1 base from J; bases unmatched to any gene: 9. Germline values: CDR1 MNHNY, CDR2 SVGAGI (reference sequence). The CDR3 extends over 16 amino acids. CDR3 amino acids: CASYSAGQSYNSPLHF. The CDR3 DNA reads as TGTGCCAGTTATAGTGCGGGACAGTCCTATAATTCACCCCTCCACTTT.

CDR3: CASSLGDNEQFF. The DNA for the CDR3 is TGTGCCAGCAGCTTAGGGGACAATGAGCAGTTCTTC. V gene TRBV7-3 combines with J gene TRBJ2-1; no clear D. Germline V gives CDR1 SGHTA, CDR2 FQGTGA. CDR3 length: 12 residues. Trimming left V 2 bases short and J 5 bases short, with 4 bases between.

This clone has only a few counts. This chain joins TRBV19 and TRBJ2-7; 7 bases fit TRBD1. Trimming at V came to 5 bases and at J to 7 bases, leaving 17 bases not matched to a gene. CDR1 LNHDA and CDR2 SQIVND come from the germline V gene (reference sequence). This CDR3 contains 16 residues. The CDR3 nucleotides are TGTGCCAGTAGTCCGGGATGGAAAGGGGGCCAGCGGGAGCAGTACTTC. It specifies CASSPGWKGGQREQYF.

The rearrangement joins TRBV11-2 to TRBJ2-1, with D perhaps TRBD1 or TRBD2 (5 bases each). The V gene lost 5 bases and the J gene lost 12 bases, with 17 bases spanning the gap. Germline CDR1 SGHAT, CDR2 FQNNGV. This CDR3 spans 13 amino acids. This chain's CDR3 is CASSTVGPPRQFF. The DNA for the CDR3 is TGTGCCAGCAGCACCGTGGGACCACCGCGGCAGTTCTTC.

This rearrangement joins TRBV5-1 to TRBJ1-2; no clear D gene. In germline, CDR1 is SGHRS, CDR2 YFSETQ. The CDR3 extends over 18 amino acids. The germline V and J ends were trimmed by 1 base and 0 bases, with 19 bases remaining between them. The CDR3 sequence is CASSLLFLLGSTNYGYTF. The CDR3 DNA follows: TGCGCCAGCAGCTTGTTATTCCTTCTTGGGTCTACTAACTATGGCTACACCTTC.

The V call is TRBV29-1, the J call TRBJ1-1; 7 nucleotides match TRBD1. Germline V gene lookup returns CDR1 SQVTM and CDR2 ANQGSEA. This CDR3 is 13 amino acids long. V lost 6 bases and J lost 0; bases outside the gene matches: 4. CDR3 sequence reads: CSVKGQMNTEAFF. CDR3 DNA: TGCAGCGTCAAGGGACAGATGAACACTGAAGCTTTCTTT.

The chain combines TRBV19 with TRBJ1-1; the match to TRBD1 covers 9 bases. There are 15 residues in the CDR3. Trimming took 3 bases from V and 3 from J; bases not matched to a gene: 5. Germline loops: CDR1 LNHDA, CDR2 SQIVND (reference sequence). Here the CDR3 reads CASSMITGGHTEAFF. CDR3 in DNA: TGTGCCAGTAGTATGATTACAGGGGGCCACACTGAAGCTTTCTTT. Filled out from reference TRBV19 and TRBJ1-1, the complete variable domain reads DGGITQSPKYLFRKEGQNVTLSCEQNLNHDAMYWYRQDPGQGLRLIYYSQIVNDFQKGDIAEGYSVSREKKESFPLTVTSAQKNPTAFYLCASSMITGGHTEAFFGQGTRLTVV.

The V and J genes are TRBV7-3 and TRBJ2-1, with 11 bases matching TRBD1. Germline CDR1 reads SGHTA; CDR2 reads FQGTGA. Trimming took 5 bases from V and 3 from J; bases not matched to a gene: 12. CDR3 length: 18 amino acids. CDR3 nucleotide sequence: TGTGCCAGCAGCCCACTACTTCCGGACAGGGGGCTCTACAATGAGCAGTTCTTC. This sequence encodes CASSPLLPDRGLYNEQFF. Based on the CDR3 plus reference TRBV7-3 and TRBJ2-1, the full variable domain is GAGVSQTPSNKVTEKGKYVELRCDPISGHTALYWYRQSLGQGPEFLIYFQGTGAADDSGLPNDRFFAVRPEGSVSTLKIQRTERGDSAVYLCASSPLLPDRGLYNEQFFGPGTRLTVL.

This chain links TRBV5-1 with TRBJ2-5; 10 bases agree with TRBD2. This CDR3 is built from 15 residues. Germline CDR1 is SGHRS and CDR2 is YFSETQ. Trimming at V came to 1 base and at J to 5 bases, leaving 5 bases not matched to a gene. The DNA of the CDR3 is TGCGCCAGCAGCTTGCTAACTAGCGGGAAGGAGACCCAGTACTTC. Its translation: CASSLLTSGKETQYF. Based on the CDR3 plus reference TRBV5-1 and TRBJ2-5, the full variable domain is KAGVTQTPRYLIKTRGQQVTLSCSPISGHRSVSWYQQTPGQGLQFLFEYFSETQRNKGNFPGRFSGRQFSNSRSEMNVSTLELGDSALYLCASSLLTSGKETQYFGPGTRLLVL.

The chain has TRBV7-8 and TRBJ2-7, with 7 bases lining up with TRBD1. CDR1 and CDR2 from the germline V gene are SGHVS and FQNEAQ. The CDR3 totals 16 residues. J was trimmed by 0 bases and V by 5 bases; bases with no gene match: 10. The CDR3 DNA is TGTGCCAGCAGCGGCCACAGGGGTATCAGCTCCTACGAGCAGTACTTC. Translation gives CASSGHRGISSYEQYF.

In DNA form, the CDR3 reads TGTGCCAGCAGCTTGGGACTAGCGGGCAGTCAGCACGAGCAGTACTTC. Translated, it gives CASSLGLAGSQHEQYF. The chain links TRBV7-2 to TRBJ2-7, with 12 bases matching TRBD2. The V gene end was trimmed by 3 bases and the J gene end by 5 bases; junction bases not matched to a gene: 8. CDR3 length: 16 amino acids. Germline V lookup: CDR1 SGHTA, CDR2 FQGNSA.

This chain links TRBV10-1 with TRBJ1-3; D gene uncertain. The CDR3 has 20 amino acids. Looked up from germline, CDR1 is WNHNN and CDR2 is SYGVQD (reference sequence). Deletions cut 3 bases from V and 0 bases from J, with 24 bases between. DNA of the CDR3: TGCGCCAGCAGTGATCCGAACCTCATTTCTAGACCGTCCTCTGGAAACACCATATATTTT. Amino acid sequence: CASSDPNLISRPSSGNTIYF.

The CDR3 loop reads CASSWSSNQPQHF. For the CDR3, the DNA is TGTGCCAGCAGTTGGTCCAGCAATCAGCCCCAGCATTTT. The rearrangement uses TRBV12-3 or TRBV12-4 and TRBJ1-5; D call uncertain. The CDR3 is 13 amino acids. Trimming pared 4 bases from V and 1 base from J, leaving 5 bases between.

The table lists this clone with a count of one. This rearrangement joins TRBV7-9 to TRBJ2-7; the D gene could be TRBD1 or TRBD2 (6 bases each). This CDR3 is built from 17 residues. Germline V gene lookup returns CDR1 SEHNR and CDR2 FQNEAQ (reference sequence). Between the trimmed V and J ends, which lost 3 bases and 4 bases, there was a span of 22 bases. The chain's CDR3 is CASSFGGGGLSLYEQYF. CDR3 DNA: TGTGCCAGCAGCTTTGGAGGGGGTGGCTTATCGTTATACGAGCAGTACTTC.

The chain carries TRBV4-1 and TRBJ2-5, with D possibly being TRBD1 (6 bases). The CDR3 length is 13 residues. Germline V gene data show CDR1 as MGHRA and CDR2 as YSYEKL. Trimming removed 1 base at V and 5 bases at J, with 8 bases between. The CDR3 sequence: CASSQARGETQYF. CDR3 coding DNA: TGCGCCAGCAGCCAAGCTAGGGGGGAGACCCAGTACTTC.

V gene TRBV10-3 combines with J gene TRBJ2-5; a weak D match, TRBD2 (6 bases). Germline-derived CDR1 and CDR2 are ENHRY and SYGVKD. V gave up 7 bases and J gave up 7 bases, with 13 bases separating them. This CDR3 contains 12 residues. DNA for the CDR3: TGTGCCATCAAAACGCTGCGGGGGACCCAGTACTTC. Translation gives CAIKTLRGTQYF.

The chain is built from TRBV13 and TRBJ2-3, with a tentative D call TRBD2 (6 bases). V lost 1 base and J lost 4, with 12 bases in between. The CDR3 is made up of 15 amino acids. Germline V gene data show CDR1 as PRHDT and CDR2 as FYEKMQ (reference sequence). CDR3 sequence: CASSLAAGYADTQYF. The CDR3 coding sequence is TGTGCCAGCAGCTTAGCCGCGGGGTATGCAGATACGCAGTATTTT.

The chain links TRBV11-2 to TRBJ2-1; possible D gene TRBD2, 6 bases. V was shortened by 1 base and J by 9 bases, with 10 bases between the two germline ends. Germline CDR1 and CDR2: SGHAT and FQNNGV. The CDR3 extends over 13 amino acids. This CDR3 is CASSLGGEPEQFF. The CDR3 DNA reads TGTGCCAGCAGCTTAGGGGGGGAACCTGAGCAGTTCTTC. The full variable domain, its missing parts supplied by reference TRBV11-2 and TRBJ2-1, is EAGVAQSPRYKIIEKRQSVAFWCNPISGHATLYWYQQILGQGPKLLIQFQNNGVVDDSQLPKDRFSAERLKGVDSTLKIQPAKLEDSAVYLCASSLGGEPEQFFGPGTRLTVL.

This chain uses TRBV7-9 with TRBJ1-2; the match to TRBD1 covers 7 bases. Looked up from germline, CDR1 is SEHNR and CDR2 is FQNEAQ (reference sequence). The ends lost 5 bases at V and 4 bases at J; junction bases unmatched: 7. This CDR3 contains 14 residues. CDR3 residues: CASSLQGEGYGYTF. The DNA for the CDR3 is TGTGCCAGCAGCCTCCAGGGGGAAGGCTATGGCTACACCTTC.

This chain joins TRBV30 and TRBJ2-7; D possibly matches TRBD1 or TRBD2 (7 bases each). This CDR3 is built from 14 residues. Between the trimmed V and J ends, which lost 2 bases and 4 bases, there was a span of 15 bases. Looked up from germline, CDR1 is GTSNPN and CDR2 is SVGIG (reference sequence). The CDR3 spells CAWSSGTVPYEQYF. Here the CDR3 DNA reads TGTGCCTGGAGTAGCGGGACAGTACCTTACGAGCAGTACTTC.

The V and J genes are TRBV9 and TRBJ1-1; D is unresolved. Between the trimmed V and J ends, which lost 6 bases and 0 bases, there was a span of 12 bases. The CDR3 sequence is 14 residues long. Germline V CDR1 and CDR2: SGDLS, YYNGEE. The CDR3 is CASTGFDVNTEAFF. The CDR3 DNA is TGTGCCAGCACCGGTTTCGACGTGAACACTGAAGCTTTCTTT.

This clone was recorded a few times. The rearrangement joins TRBV10-1 to TRBJ2-5; D perhaps matches TRBD1 (6 bases). V gave up 2 bases and J gave up 5 bases, with 12 bases separating them. Germline V CDR1 and CDR2: WNHNN, SYGVQD (reference sequence). The CDR3 has 14 residues. CDR3 DNA: TGCGCCAGCAGTGAGGGACAGCAGGGCGAGACCCAGTACTTC. Protein: CASSEGQQGETQYF.

The chain carries TRBV30 and TRBJ1-5; D is uncertain. This CDR3 region has 14 residues. Trimming pared 0 bases from V and 6 bases from J, leaving 12 bases between. Germline values: CDR1 GTSNPN, CDR2 SVGIG (reference sequence). The CDR3, as DNA: TGTGCCTGGAGTGTACTAACAAGGAGTCAGCCCCAGCATTTT. As protein: CAWSVLTRSQPQHF.

Only one count was recorded for this clone. The CDR3 sequence: CASSIPTGNSPLHF. DNA of the CDR3: TGTGCCAGCAGTATCCCAACGGGTAATTCACCCCTCCACTTT. The chain combines TRBV6-5 with TRBJ1-6; D gene uncertain. Deletions cut 5 bases from V and 6 bases from J, with 11 bases between. The length of the CDR3 is 14 residues. CDR1 is MNHEY, CDR2 SVGAGI, per germline.

The chain employs TRBV6-5 and TRBJ1-2, with D perhaps matching TRBD1 (5 bases). With 0 bases removed from V and 1 base from J, the gap between germline ends came to 12 bases. The CDR3 contains 16 residues. Per germline, CDR1 MNHEY and CDR2 SVGAGI. CDR3: CASSYSIGGGNYGYTF. In DNA, the CDR3 is TGTGCCAGCAGTTACTCGATTGGGGGAGGTAACTATGGCTACACCTTC.

V gene TRBV27 combines with J gene TRBJ1-3; 10 bases map to TRBD1. From germline, CDR1 is MNHEY and CDR2 SMNVEV (reference sequence). There are 16 residues in the CDR3. Unmatched junction bases numbered 7, after V lost 6 bases and J lost 2 bases. CDR3 DNA sequence: TGTGCCAGCAGACCTCAGGACAGGGGGGCTGGAAACACCATATATTTT. Its protein is CASRPQDRGAGNTIYF.

This clone was observed once. The chain carries TRBV5-4 and TRBJ1-2; 8 nucleotides agree with TRBD1. The J segment lost 3 bases and the V segment lost 2 bases, leaving 3 bases of the junction unmatched. The CDR3 is 14 amino acids. Germline CDR1 reads SGHNT; CDR2 reads YYREEE (reference sequence). The CDR3 bases are TGTGCCAGCAGCTTTCAGGGGGCAGACTATGGCTACACCTTC. It specifies CASSFQGADYGYTF.

This sequence joins TRBV3-1 (or the pseudogene TRBV3-2) and TRBJ2-2; D gene unclear. The length of the CDR3 is 16 residues. Germline values: CDR1 LGHDT, CDR2 YNNKEL (reference sequence). The ends were cut back, 8 bases at V and 0 bases at J, with 16 bases in the middle. CDR3 residues: CASYQRAGANTGELFF. CDR3 DNA: TGTGCCAGCTACCAAAGGGCTGGCGCGAACACCGGGGAGCTGTTTTTT.

The chain is built from TRBV27 and TRBJ2-7; a possible D gene is TRBD1 (6 bases). The CDR3 length is 15 residues. The V end lost 3 bases, the J end lost 0 bases, and 12 bases lay between the germline ends. Germline assignment: CDR1 MNHEY and CDR2 SMNVEV (reference sequence). CDR3 coding DNA: TGTGCCAGCAGTTTTATTGGACAGAGCTCCTACGAGCAGTACTTC. It is translated as CASSFIGQSSYEQYF.